Shown below are 11 T cell receptor beta chains from a single sample sequenced in a study of human T cells and chemical hapten exposure. Time point denoted: pre-sensitization, week 0. Stated treatment: therapeutic diphenylcyclopropenone sensitization with weekly scalp DPC. In TCRdb, the RACE reads were re-called with MiXCR into one record per CDR3 protein. The sample includes 300,000 to 450,000 distinct CDR3 sequences, 5.1% seen only once; the top ten take 2.5% to 3%. The specimen was whole blood, collected in connection with sensitization to the hapten diphenylcyclopropenone (DPC). These receptors originate from a woman in her 50s with alopecia areata. Some clones in this sample may be carry-over from other donors' samples.

J is TRBJ1-1 and V is TRBV7-8; possibly TRBD1 for D (5 bases). The CDR3 has 15 amino acids. V lost 3 bases, J lost 0 bases, and 11 bases lay in between. Germline CDR1 is SGHVS and CDR2 is FQNEAQ. The CDR3 DNA is TGTGCCAGCAGCTTGATGGGACGGTTGAACACTGAAGCTTTCTTT. Translated, it gives CASSLMGRLNTEAFF.

CDR3 in amino acids: CASSSPLHMGTDTQYF. The CDR3 DNA reads TGTGCCAGCAGTTCTCCGCTGCATATGGGGACAGATACGCAGTATTTT. The rearrangement uses TRBV28 and TRBJ2-3; D unresolved. Germline V gene data show CDR1 as MDHEN and CDR2 as SYDVKM. The V end lost 4 bases, the J end lost 3 bases, and 17 bases lay between the germline ends. This CDR3 spans 16 amino acids.

This clonotype was recorded a few times. This chain links TRBV9 with TRBJ2-2; D not resolved. This CDR3 is 14 amino acids long. V dropped 0 bases and J dropped 5 bases, with 8 bases sitting between them. Germline lookup yields CDR1 SGDLS and CDR2 YYNGEE. The CDR3 DNA sequence: TGTGCCAGCAGCGTAGACTCGCGGACCGGGGAGCTGTTTTTT. This translates into CASSVDSRTGELFF.

This clonotype was seen a few times. The rearrangement joins TRBV28 to TRBJ1-5; D not resolved. V was cut by 7 bases and J by 11 bases, with 15 bases left in between. Germline V gene data show CDR1 as MDHEN and CDR2 as SYDVKM. The CDR3 loop spans 12 amino acids. CDR3 region: CASTVPGGTQHF. In DNA, the CDR3 is TGTGCCAGCACCGTCCCAGGAGGGACCCAGCATTTT.

This sequence joins TRBV7-2 and TRBJ1-2; no clear D. The V and J ends lost 5 bases and 4 bases respectively, with 11 bases between them. This CDR3 contains 13 residues. Per germline, CDR1 SGHTA and CDR2 FQGNSA. CDR3 nucleotides: TGTGCCAGCAGCCCAAGCAGTTCCTATGGCTACACCTTC. Amino acid sequence: CASSPSSSYGYTF.

This clonotype has at least ten counts. J is TRBJ2-7 and V is TRBV6-5; TRBD2 agrees at 10 bases. V was clipped by 6 bases and J by 0 bases; unmatched bases: 8. In germline, CDR1 is MNHEY, CDR2 SVGAGI. The CDR3 runs 16 residues. The CDR3 DNA sequence: TGTGCCAGCAGCTTTCCACGGACTAGCGGCTCCTACGAGCAGTACTTC. This codes for CASSFPRTSGSYEQYF.

The CDR3 bases are TGTGCCAGCAGCCACCGACAGGGACGAAATCAGCCCCAGCATTTT. Translating gives CASSHRQGRNQPQHF. The chain has TRBV5-6 and TRBJ1-5, with 7 bases that match TRBD1. This CDR3 has 15 residues. The J segment lost 4 bases and the V segment lost 4 bases, leaving 8 bases of the junction unmatched. Germline V lookup: CDR1 SGHDT, CDR2 YYEEEE.

This clonotype was observed many times. This chain connects TRBV7-2 to TRBJ2-3, with D perhaps being TRBD1 or TRBD2 (5 bases each). V was cut by 3 bases and J by 3 bases, with 10 bases left in between. The CDR3 covers 14 residues. Looked up from germline, CDR1 is SGHTA and CDR2 is FQGNSA. For the CDR3, the DNA is TGTGCCAGCAGCTTGGGACCTGGGACAGATACGCAGTATTTT. Translation: CASSLGPGTDTQYF. The full variable domain, rest sourced from reference TRBV7-2 and TRBJ2-3, is GAGVSQSPSNKVTEKGKDVELRCDPISGHTALYWYRQSLGQGLEFLIYFQGNSAPDKSGLPSDRFSAERTGGSVSTLTIQRTQQEDSAVYLCASSLGPGTDTQYFGPGTRLTVL.

This clonotype was seen ten or more times. The V gene is TRBV5-1, the J gene TRBJ1-1, with TRBD1 as a possible D gene (5 bases). The CDR3 extends over 13 amino acids. Germline V gene sequence: CDR1 SGHRS, CDR2 YFSETQ. Trimming took 7 bases from V and 0 from J, leaving 10 bases between them. This CDR3 is CASHWTLNTEAFF. In DNA form, the CDR3 reads TGCGCCAGCCATTGGACACTGAACACTGAAGCTTTCTTT.

This chain joins TRBV7-8 and TRBJ1-6, with a tentative D call TRBD1 (6 bases). V shed 2 bases and J shed 7 bases, with 9 bases lying between them. Germline assignment: CDR1 SGHVS and CDR2 FQNEAQ. The CDR3 length is 14 residues. DNA of the CDR3: TGTGCCAGCAGCTTATTGCAGGGGAATTCACCCCTCCACTTT. Its translation is CASSLLQGNSPLHF.

The table lists this clonotype with many counts. The V and J genes are TRBV27 and TRBJ2-3, with D possibly TRBD2 on 6 matching bases. The V end was cut by 5 bases, the J end by 9 bases, with 15 bases between. Germline CDR1 reads MNHEY; CDR2 reads SMNVEV (reference sequence). This CDR3 is 13 amino acids long. CDR3 sequence reads: CASSRDSGITQYF. As DNA, the CDR3 is TGTGCCAGCAGTCGGGACTCCGGGATCACGCAGTATTTT.